This TCR beta chain was identified during a study of low-dose radiotherapy and immunotherapy resistance in tumors (dated by TCRdb to 2022 to 2024). For the wider study: Patients in Cohort 1 were given 0.5 Gy per fraction every 2 weeks, and the prescribed total PTV dose was 6.5 Gy. In Cohort 2, 1 Gy per fraction was delivered every two weeks, for a total of 13 Gy over 26 weeks. Nivolumab was administered intravenously as a 240 mg flat dose every two weeks, and ipilimumab was administered intravenously at 1 mg/kg every six weeks. Every two weeks, patients got intravenous cyclophosphamide at 200 mg/m2, given one day ahead of each radiation and immunotherapy administration. Starting on cycle 1 day 1, patients took 300 mg of aspirin by mouth once a day for four cycles. No randomization into treatment groups was done for the people taking part in the trial. Eight patients were included in the translational analysis, namely three from the first dose cohort plus the first five from the second dose cohort.

This clonotype turned up a few times. Which antigen it targets is not known. Base qualities are missing; no much larger clone stands one base away. According to the study, the label for this sample's time point signals: before trial treatment. The donors came from RACIN, which was a single-arm phase I dose-escalation trial that paired nivolumab and ipilimumab with aspirin, low-dose cyclophosphamide and low-dose radiotherapy. Eligible patients had advanced, TIL-negative solid tumors. First-strand cDNA was synthesized with Superscript III and a set of TRAV- and TRBV-specific primers, covering both TCRalpha and TCRbeta chains. TCRs were amplified with Phusion for around 20 PCR cycles using a constant-region primer together with the adapter attached to the V primers. Amplification of the isolated mRNA was done with the MessageAmp II aRNA Amplification Kit, which involved a roughly 17-hour in vitro transcription at 37 degrees C. mRNA for TCR sequencing was isolated with the Dynabeads mRNA DIRECT Purification Kit. Indexed Illumina adapters were added in a second Phusion PCR of roughly 26 cycles, after which AMPure XP beads were used to purify the products. Deep sequencing of TCRalpha and TCRbeta libraries was performed on an Illumina MiniSeq instrument. In the source study's methods: Using custom Perl scripts, TCR sequences encoding the same protein were pooled, out-of-frame sequences were removed, and the abundance of each clonotype was computed. Any TCR sequence backed by just one read was left out of the analysis. Shannon entropy, Gini index, clonality, richness, and the frequency of TCRs shared between repertoires were included as repertoire metrics. Through fastp at Q25 and MiXCR, TCRdb rebuilt clones from the public reads, retaining in-frame beta chains. For every CDR3 protein sequence, its rows merge into one entry that carries the most common genes and DNA. These V and J calls are TCRdb output, not the study's own analysis. For this sample there are 85,000 to 100,000 distinct CDR3 sequences; more than 8% appear just once. Of the sample, around 1% falls within the top ten clones.

The germline V end is reduced by 6 bases and the J end by 2 bases; junction bases left unmatched: 6. Via the germline V gene (reference sequence), CDR1 is DFQATT and CDR2 SNEGSKA. The CDR3 runs 13 amino acids, cysteine and phenylalanine included. CDR3 DNA only is kept here, 39 bases in frame from base 1. This TCR was sampled from a male donor with prostate cancer. This material consisted of PBMCs, taken before treatment. The V and J segments used are TRBV20-1 and TRBJ2-7; 8 middle bases align to TRBD1. The bases read TGCAGTGCCATCCCAGGGGGCCCCTACGAGCAGTACTTC. The translation is CSAIPGGPYEQYF.